Listed below are T cell receptor beta chains from one sample, sequenced in a study of shared clonotypes between healthy human individuals. Some clones are missing from TCRdb's copy, which holds only in-frame ones; the method was immunoSEQ multiplex PCR. The repertoire holds millions of clones, about 92% seen once, with more than 1.5% in the top ten. Specimen: naive CD8+ T cells from PBMCs. These receptors were collected from a man younger than 35 in good health. Some clones in this sample may be carry-over from other donors' samples. Both conserved end residues are part of each CDR3. A D gene is named only where the DNA matches it firmly. Clone size is shown for a subset of rows, as once, few, many or a class of expanded clone.

d_call: -; v_call: TRBV5-1; j_call: TRBJ2-7; clone_size: -; cdr3_aa: CASSLGQGWYEQYF; cdr3_nt: TGCGCCAGCAGCTTGGGGCAGGGATGGTACGAGCAGTACTTC
d_call: TRBD1; v_call: TRBV7-9; j_call: TRBJ1-5; clone_size: -; cdr3_aa: CASSLARGTGEGNQPQHF; cdr3_nt: TGTGCCAGCAGCTTAGCAAGGGGGACAGGGGAAGGCAATCAGCCCCAGCATTTT
d_call: -; v_call: TRBV5-1; j_call: TRBJ2-3; clone_size: -; cdr3_aa: CASSSRTKRNTDTQYF; cdr3_nt: TGCGCCAGCAGCTCCCGGACAAAGCGGAACACAGATACGCAGTATTTT
d_call: TRBD1; v_call: TRBV30; j_call: TRBJ2-7; clone_size: -; cdr3_aa: CAWGPGDRGFEQYF; cdr3_nt: TGTGCCTGGGGACCCGGCGACAGGGGCTTCGAGCAGTACTTC
d_call: -; v_call: TRBV27; j_call: TRBJ1-1; clone_size: few; cdr3_aa: CASLSFGIAEAFF; cdr3_nt: TGTGCCAGCCTCTCTTTTGGGATCGCTGAAGCTTTCTTT
d_call: -; v_call: TRBV29-1; j_call: TRBJ2-1; clone_size: -; cdr3_aa: CSVVNEQFF; cdr3_nt: TGCAGCGTTGTCAATGAGCAGTTCTTC
d_call: -; v_call: TRBV4-3; j_call: TRBJ2-1; clone_size: -; cdr3_aa: CASSRLLGAYPLDEQFF; cdr3_nt: TGCGCCAGCAGCCGACTCCTAGGGGCTTACCCCCTCGATGAGCAGTTCTTC
d_call: TRBD1; v_call: TRBV2; j_call: TRBJ2-7; clone_size: -; cdr3_aa: CASLDGLGQRSQREESEQYF; cdr3_nt: TGTGCCAGCCTGGATGGCCTGGGACAGCGGTCTCAAAGAGAAGAAAGCGAGCAGTACTTC
d_call: -; v_call: TRBV7-9; j_call: TRBJ2-2; clone_size: -; cdr3_aa: CASSLGSHNTGELFF; cdr3_nt: TGTGCCAGCAGCTTAGGGTCACACAACACCGGGGAGCTGTTTTTT
d_call: TRBD1; v_call: TRBV4-3; j_call: TRBJ1-2; clone_size: -; cdr3_aa: CASSQGQATYGYTF; cdr3_nt: TGCGCCAGCAGCCAGGGACAGGCTACCTATGGCTACACCTTC
d_call: TRBD2; v_call: TRBV6-6; j_call: TRBJ2-1; clone_size: -; cdr3_aa: CASSAQLAGVGDEQFF; cdr3_nt: TGTGCCAGCAGTGCCCAACTAGCGGGAGTTGGGGATGAGCAGTTCTTC
d_call: -; v_call: TRBV28; j_call: TRBJ2-7; clone_size: -; cdr3_aa: CASSLSDPGEQYF; cdr3_nt: TGTGCCAGCAGTTTGAGCGATCCGGGCGAGCAGTACTTC
d_call: -; v_call: TRBV4-3; j_call: TRBJ2-1; clone_size: -; cdr3_aa: CASSLRDWDNEQFF; cdr3_nt: TGCGCCAGCAGCCTCCGGGACTGGGACAATGAGCAGTTCTTC
d_call: -; v_call: TRBV6-5; j_call: TRBJ1-2; clone_size: -; cdr3_aa: CASGGRANYGYTF; cdr3_nt: TGTGCCAGTGGGGGCAGGGCCAACTATGGCTACACCTTC